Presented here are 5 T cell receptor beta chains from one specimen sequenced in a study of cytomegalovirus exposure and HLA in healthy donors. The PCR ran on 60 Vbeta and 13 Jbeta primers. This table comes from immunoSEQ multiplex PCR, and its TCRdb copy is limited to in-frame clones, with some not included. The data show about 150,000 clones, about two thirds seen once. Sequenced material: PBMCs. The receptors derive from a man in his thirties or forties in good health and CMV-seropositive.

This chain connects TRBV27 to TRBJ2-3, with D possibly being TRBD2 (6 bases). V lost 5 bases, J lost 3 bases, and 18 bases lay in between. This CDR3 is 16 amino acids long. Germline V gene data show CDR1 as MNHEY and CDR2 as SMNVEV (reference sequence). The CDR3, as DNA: TGTGCCAGCAGTCCGTATAGCGGAGTCGGGACAGATACGCAGTATTTT. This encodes CASSPYSGVGTDTQYF.

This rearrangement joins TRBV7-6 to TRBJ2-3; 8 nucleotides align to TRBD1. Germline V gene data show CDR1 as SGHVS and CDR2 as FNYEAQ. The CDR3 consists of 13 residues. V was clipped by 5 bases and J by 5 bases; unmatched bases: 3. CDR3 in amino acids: CASSRQGLDTQYF. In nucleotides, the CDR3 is TGTGCCAGCAGCCGACAGGGGTTAGATACGCAGTATTTT.

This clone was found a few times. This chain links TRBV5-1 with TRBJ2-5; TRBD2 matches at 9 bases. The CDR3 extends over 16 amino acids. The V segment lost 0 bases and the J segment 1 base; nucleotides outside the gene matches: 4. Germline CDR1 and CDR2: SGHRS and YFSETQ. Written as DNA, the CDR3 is TGCGCCAGCAGCTTGGCGGGTAGCGGGGGCCAAGAGACCCAGTACTTC. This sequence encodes CASSLAGSGGQETQYF.

The CDR3 nucleotides read TGTGCCAGCAGTCCGAGAGCAACCGGGGAGCTGTTTTTT. It codes for CASSPRATGELFF. The chain links TRBV27 to TRBJ2-2, with D hard to call. The CDR3 runs to 13 residues. V was pared by 5 bases and J by 5 bases, with 9 bases between. Germline CDR1 MNHEY, CDR2 SMNVEV (reference sequence).

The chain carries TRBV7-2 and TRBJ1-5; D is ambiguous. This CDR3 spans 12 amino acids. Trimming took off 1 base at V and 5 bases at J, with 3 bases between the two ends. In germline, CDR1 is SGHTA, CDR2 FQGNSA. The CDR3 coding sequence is TGTGCCAGCAGCTTAGGAGATCAGCCCCAGCATTTT. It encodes CASSLGDQPQHF.